Following are 26 T cell receptor beta chains from one sample sequenced in a study of blood T cell repertoires in COVID-19. Profiling relied on immunoSEQ multiplex PCR, and the TCRdb table lists in-frame clones only, not all of them. The profile covers 95,000 to 150,000 clones, with more than 60% appearing a single time and about 2.3% taken by the ten largest. Sequenced input: peripheral blood. Source of these receptors: a man in his 70s with acute or convalescent COVID-19.

This chain links TRBV11-2 with TRBJ1-5; 7 bases are shared with TRBD1. Germline V gene sequence: CDR1 SGHAT, CDR2 FQNNGV. The CDR3 is 15 amino acids. J gave up 7 bases and V 3 bases, and 9 bases lay outside the gene matches. The CDR3 DNA sequence: TGTGCCAGCAGCTTTTCAGGGGGGCCGAGGCAGCCCCAGCATTTT. It is translated as CASSFSGGPRQPQHF.

The chain combines TRBV3-1 (or the pseudogene TRBV3-2) with TRBJ1-6, with D unclear. Germline lookup yields CDR1 LGHDT and CDR2 YNNKEL (reference sequence). V was clipped by 6 bases and J by 5 bases, with 5 bases between them. This CDR3 has 12 amino acids. The CDR3 bases are TGTGCCAGCAGATTTAATAATTCACCCCTCCACTTT. As protein: CASRFNNSPLHF.

This CDR3 reads CASTDRSGTGELFF. The CDR3 coding sequence is TGTGCCAGCACAGACAGGTCGGGCACCGGGGAGCTGTTTTTT. This chain uses TRBV2 with TRBJ2-2, with a tentative D call TRBD1 (6 bases). V was cut by 7 bases and J by 4 bases, with 13 bases left in between. This CDR3 has 14 residues. The V gene's germline CDR1 is SNHLY and CDR2 FYNNEI.

The chain employs TRBV9 and TRBJ2-3; TRBD1 aligns across 9 bases. Germline CDR1 and CDR2: SGDLS and YYNGEE. Germline trimming cut 2 bases from V and 3 bases from J; bases unmatched to any gene: 1. There are 14 residues in the CDR3. The CDR3 region is CASSVGQGTDTQYF. The CDR3 bases are TGTGCCAGCAGCGTCGGACAGGGGACAGATACGCAGTATTTT.

The rearrangement uses TRBV7-2 and TRBJ1-2; D might be TRBD1 (5 bases). V gave up 5 bases and J gave up 0 bases, with 13 bases separating them. Germline values: CDR1 SGHTA, CDR2 FQGNSA. This CDR3 has 15 amino acids. For the CDR3, the DNA is TGTGCCAGCAGCACCCCGGGACTGACTAACTATGGCTACACCTTC. This sequence encodes CASSTPGLTNYGYTF.

This clone was picked up one time. The J gene is TRBJ1-2, the V gene TRBV19; 7 bases match TRBD1. The germline CDR1 and CDR2 sequences are LNHDA and SQIVND (reference sequence). The CDR3 totals 14 residues. V lost 8 bases and J lost 5; bases outside the gene matches: 11. The CDR3 region is CASLGWDSRYGYTF. Written as DNA, the CDR3 is TGTGCCAGTCTGGGCTGGGACAGTAGATATGGCTACACCTTC.

The chain employs TRBV2 and TRBJ2-7; 7 bases agree with TRBD1. The trim removed 9 bases at V and 2 bases at J, leaving 10 bases unmatched. The CDR3 totals 14 residues. Germline CDR1 and CDR2: SNHLY and FYNNEI. Here the CDR3 DNA reads TGTGCCAGTTTCCGGGACAGACCAGCCTACGAGCAGTACTTC. Protein product: CASFRDRPAYEQYF.

This chain links TRBV6-1 with TRBJ2-7; 10 bases agree with TRBD1. Unmatched junction bases numbered 9, after V lost 5 bases and J lost 5 bases. Germline V gene lookup returns CDR1 MNHNS and CDR2 SASEGT. The CDR3 is 15 amino acids. The CDR3 loop reads CASSTRDRGWNEQYF. CDR3 nucleotide sequence: TGTGCCAGCAGTACACGGGACAGGGGTTGGAACGAGCAGTACTTC.

The V gene is TRBV19, the J gene TRBJ1-3; TRBD1 might be the D (5 bases). CDR3 size: 15 residues. V lost 7 bases to trimming and J lost 0 bases, with 13 bases between them. The germline gives CDR1 LNHDA, CDR2 SQIVND (reference sequence). The CDR3 DNA reads as TGTGCCAGTAACGGGGGGGGAAGCTCTGGAAACACCATATATTTT. As protein: CASNGGGSSGNTIYF.

The chain employs TRBV3-1 (or the pseudogene TRBV3-2) and TRBJ1-1; the D is unclear. Germline values: CDR1 LGHDT, CDR2 YNNKEL (reference sequence). V lost 0 bases to trimming and J lost 9 bases, with 11 bases between them. The CDR3 consists of 13 residues. DNA of the CDR3: TGTGCCAGCAGCCAAGATATCGGGAATCAAGCTTTCTTT. Residues: CASSQDIGNQAFF.

The chain employs TRBV7-6 and TRBJ2-7; 9 bases match TRBD2. The CDR3 loop spans 15 amino acids. With V trimmed by 5 bases and J by 2 bases, 7 bases remained unmatched. Germline assignment: CDR1 SGHVS and CDR2 FNYEAQ. CDR3 amino acids: CASSKGGGVAYEQYF. CDR3 DNA: TGTGCCAGCAGCAAGGGCGGGGGGGTAGCCTACGAGCAGTACTTC.

V and J are TRBV6-2 or TRBV6-3 and TRBJ2-3, with TRBD2 matching 7 bases. Trimming at V came to 0 bases and at J to 3 bases, leaving 6 bases not matched to a gene. The length of the CDR3 is 16 residues. Germline CDR1 is MNHEY and CDR2 is SVGEGT. CDR3 nucleotide sequence: TGTGCCAGCAGTTACTCAGTAGCGGGCTTGACAGATACGCAGTATTTT. It codes for CASSYSVAGLTDTQYF.

The J gene is TRBJ1-2, the V gene TRBV4-2, with 11 bases lining up with TRBD1. Germline CDR1 and CDR2: LGHNA and YNFKEQ. The CDR3 contains 16 residues. V was pared by 4 bases and J by 8 bases, with 12 bases of the junction left unmatched. This chain's CDR3 is CASSPRPGDRGFGYTF. As DNA, the CDR3 is TGTGCCAGCAGCCCCAGACCGGGGGACAGGGGGTTCGGCTACACCTTC.

This rearrangement joins TRBV5-1 to TRBJ2-1, with 8 bases fitting TRBD2. CDR1 and CDR2 (germline): SGHRS, YFSETQ. J gave up 4 bases and V 1 base, and 7 bases lay outside the gene matches. The CDR3 runs 16 residues. The CDR3 DNA reads as TGCGCCAGCAGCTTGAGCGGGGGTTCCCTTTACAATGAGCAGTTCTTC. This sequence encodes CASSLSGGSLYNEQFF. The variable domain in full, with the rest retrieved from reference TRBV5-1 and TRBJ2-1, is KAGVTQTPRYLIKTRGQQVTLSCSPISGHRSVSWYQQTPGQGLQFLFEYFSETQRNKGNFPGRFSGRQFSNSRSEMNVSTLELGDSALYLCASSLSGGSLYNEQFFGPGTRLTVL.

The chain links TRBV5-4 to TRBJ1-3; 7 positions match TRBD1. Germline CDR1 and CDR2: SGHNT and YYREEE (reference sequence). The V and J ends lost 3 bases and 4 bases, in that order; junction bases with no gene match: 4. This CDR3 has 14 residues. As DNA, the CDR3 is TGTGCCAGCAGCTCCGGGGACAGCGGAAACACCATATATTTT. Translating gives CASSSGDSGNTIYF.

The V and J genes are TRBV5-4 and TRBJ2-1; 11 bases align to TRBD2. This CDR3 spans 15 amino acids. Trimming at V came to 3 bases and at J to 4 bases, leaving 3 bases not matched to a gene. Germline values: CDR1 SGHNT, CDR2 YYREEE (reference sequence). Here the CDR3 reads CASSSLAGGYNEQFF. DNA of the CDR3: TGTGCCAGCAGCTCATTAGCGGGGGGGTACAATGAGCAGTTCTTC.

This sequence joins TRBV5-1 and TRBJ2-1, with D unclear. The CDR3 consists of 12 residues. V was pared by 0 bases and J by 10 bases, with 8 bases between. Germline CDR1 is SGHRS and CDR2 is YFSETQ. The CDR3 loop reads CASSLGAMEQFF. Here the CDR3 DNA reads TGCGCCAGCAGCTTGGGGGCCATGGAGCAGTTCTTC. The full variable domain, in which reference TRBV5-1 and TRBJ2-1 provide the parts outside the CDR3, is KAGVTQTPRYLIKTRGQQVTLSCSPISGHRSVSWYQQTPGQGLQFLFEYFSETQRNKGNFPGRFSGRQFSNSRSEMNVSTLELGDSALYLCASSLGAMEQFFGPGTRLTVL.

The chain is built from TRBV11-3 and TRBJ1-5, with D possibly matching TRBD1 (6 bases). The CDR3 consists of 16 residues. Germline V lookup: CDR1 SGHNT, CDR2 YENEEA. Trimming took off 5 bases at V and 5 bases at J, with 19 bases between the two ends. This CDR3 is CASSPLEAQGDQPQHF. The CDR3 bases are TGTGCCAGCAGCCCCTTAGAGGCACAGGGAGATCAGCCCCAGCATTTT.

The chain carries TRBV19 and TRBJ1-2, with D maybe TRBD1 (6 bases). The V end was cut by 9 bases, the J end by 5 bases, with 22 bases between. This CDR3 has 15 residues. Germline assignment: CDR1 LNHDA and CDR2 SQIVND (reference sequence). The CDR3 DNA is TGTGCCAGCCTACCTAACAGGGACTACGATTATGGCTACACCTTC. Protein sequence: CASLPNRDYDYGYTF.

This clone was detected a few times. V is TRBV7-2 and J is TRBJ2-1; 12 positions agree with TRBD2. The J segment lost 9 bases and the V segment lost 2 bases, leaving 8 bases of the junction unmatched. The CDR3 has 16 amino acids. Germline V gene data show CDR1 as SGHTA and CDR2 as FQGNSA. As DNA, the CDR3 is TGTGCCAGCAGCTTACAGGCTAGCGGGGGGGCCGTTGAGCAGTTCTTC. Its protein is CASSLQASGGAVEQFF.

The CDR3: CASSTGYEQFF. DNA for the CDR3: TGTGCCAGCAGCACAGGGTATGAGCAGTTCTTC. The chain joins TRBV6-5 to TRBJ2-1; tentatively, D is TRBD1 (6 bases). The V and J ends lost 6 bases and 8 bases respectively, with 8 bases between them. The CDR3 runs 11 residues. Looked up from germline, CDR1 is MNHEY and CDR2 is SVGAGI.

V and J are TRBV6-2 or TRBV6-3 and TRBJ2-2; possibly TRBD2 for D (6 bases). Per the germline V gene, CDR1 is MNHEY and CDR2 is SVGEGT. Trimming removed 5 bases from V and 3 bases from J, with 13 bases in between. This CDR3 is built from 15 residues. The DNA for the CDR3 is TGTGCCAGCAGTCTAGCTGGGGGGTACACCGGGGAGCTGTTTTTT. Translating it yields CASSLAGGYTGELFF.

A few counts support this clone. The chain links TRBV18 to TRBJ2-3, with 10 bases aligning to TRBD2. V was pared by 6 bases and J by 0 bases, with 6 bases of the junction left unmatched. The CDR3 length is 16 residues. CDR1 and CDR2 (germline): KGHSH, LQKENI. The CDR3 reads CASSKTSGVSTDTQYF. The CDR3 region has the DNA TGTGCCAGCTCCAAAACTAGCGGGGTAAGCACAGATACGCAGTATTTT.

This CDR3 reads CASLSGTEAFF. CDR3 nucleotide sequence: TGTGCCAGCCTCTCGGGAACTGAAGCTTTCTTT. The chain recombines TRBV7-9 with TRBJ1-1; D is ambiguous. CDR3 length: 11 amino acids. V was shortened by 8 bases and J by 5 bases, with 9 bases between the two germline ends. In germline, CDR1 is SEHNR, CDR2 FQNEAQ (reference sequence).

This clone appeared a single time. The chain is built from TRBV11-3 and TRBJ2-7, with 11 bases that match TRBD1. This CDR3 region has 14 residues. Trimming took 5 bases from V and 5 from J; bases not matched to a gene: 5. The germline V gene has CDR1 SGHNT and CDR2 YENEEA. The CDR3 DNA sequence: TGTGCCAGCAGCCTAAGGACAGGGGGCGACGAGCAGTACTTC. The encoded protein is CASSLRTGGDEQYF.

The chain uses TRBV11-1 and TRBJ1-1; no definite D call. The CDR3 is 16 amino acids. Trimming removed 2 bases at V and 0 bases at J, with 13 bases between. CDR1 SGHAT and CDR2 FQDESV come from the germline V gene (reference sequence). The CDR3 here is CASSLMGAALNTEAFF. CDR3 sequence (DNA): TGTGCCAGCAGCTTAATGGGAGCAGCCTTGAACACTGAAGCTTTCTTT. Variable domain in full (rest from reference TRBV11-1 and TRBJ1-1): EAEVAQSPRYKITEKSQAVAFWCDPISGHATLYWYRQILGQGPELLVQFQDESVVDDSQLPKDRFSAERLKGVDSTLKIQPAELGDSAMYLCASSLMGAALNTEAFFGQGTRLTVV.